This entry lists 5 T cell receptor beta chains sequenced from one sample in a study of blood T cell repertoires in COVID-19. Here immunoSEQ multiplex PCR was the method, and the copy in TCRdb shows in-frame clones only, minus some. In the table there are about 170,000 clones, around 82% of which are singletons. Sequenced material: peripheral blood. These TCRs come from a woman in her forties with COVID-19, enrolled during active disease.

The V call is TRBV7-8, the J call TRBJ1-1, with 7 bases lining up with TRBD1. Germline trimming cut 4 bases from V and 1 base from J; bases unmatched to any gene: 12. From germline, CDR1 is SGHVS and CDR2 FQNEAQ. The CDR3 runs 17 residues. This CDR3 reads CASSWREGGQRNTEAFF. DNA of the CDR3: TGTGCCAGCAGCTGGCGAGAGGGGGGACAGAGGAACACTGAAGCTTTCTTT.

This clone is medium-sized within its sample. V usage is TRBV6-5 and J usage is TRBJ2-7; weak D call: TRBD1 (5 bases). The V end was cut by 6 bases, the J end by 0 bases, with 15 bases between. The CDR3 contains 15 residues. CDR1 is MNHEY and CDR2 is SVGAGI in the germline V gene. CDR3 loop: CASSPDRYSSYEQYV. The CDR3 coding sequence is TGTGCCAGCAGCCCCGACAGATACAGCTCCTACGAGCAGTACGTC.

V gene TRBV5-4 combines with J gene TRBJ1-1; D gene uncertain. CDR3 length: 12 amino acids. The V gene's germline CDR1 is SGHNT and CDR2 YYREEE (reference sequence). Between the trimmed V and J ends, which lost 4 bases and 5 bases, there was a span of 9 bases. The CDR3 DNA reads as TGTGCCAGCAGCGAAGACTGGACTGAAGCTTTCTTT. Protein product: CASSEDWTEAFF.

This clone showed up just a few times. This chain connects TRBV15 to TRBJ1-3; D gene uncertain. This CDR3 region has 14 residues. CDR1 is LNHNV, CDR2 YYDKDF, per germline (reference sequence). Trimming removed 4 bases from V and 4 bases from J, with 11 bases in between. This CDR3 reads CATSTFQAGNTIYF. In DNA form, the CDR3 reads TGTGCCACCAGCACCTTCCAAGCCGGAAACACCATATATTTT.

The chain employs TRBV27 and TRBJ2-1; possible D gene TRBD2, 5 bases. The CDR3 is made up of 16 amino acids. V was shortened by 3 bases and J by 6 bases, with 18 bases between the two germline ends. Germline V gives CDR1 MNHEY, CDR2 SMNVEV (reference sequence). The CDR3 DNA is TGTGCCAGCAGTTTCGAGGGCAGCCCTAACTCCAATGAGCAGTTCTTC. It yields the protein CASSFEGSPNSNEQFF.